This T cell receptor (beta chain) appears in the sequencing data of a study of CD8+CD57+ T cells in acquired aplastic anemia. Study as a whole: CD4+ and CD8+ cells, once sorted, gave DNA averaging approximately 3.3 ug.

Germline lookup yields CDR1 MNHNS and CDR2 SASEGT. Trimming removed 4 bases from V and 0 bases from J; junction bases left unmatched: 2. The CDR3 is 16 residues long. Genomic DNA served as template for TCR beta VDJ and CDR3 profiling. TCRdb called the reads again in MiXCR, with one record for every CDR3 protein. Among about 220,000 distinct CDR3 sequences, 30% to 35% were seen once, and the ten largest hold roughly 1.1%. This receptor was obtained from a human donor in good health, serving as a control. The sequenced sample was sorted CD4+, CD8+, or CD8+CD57+ T cells (not recorded which) from PBMCs. This chain links TRBV6-1 with TRBJ2-2; 10 bases are a match to TRBD2. The CDR3 region is CASSVAGGSNTGELFF. In DNA form, the CDR3 reads TGTGCCAGCAGTGTAGCGGGGGGTTCGAACACCGGGGAGCTGTTTTTT.